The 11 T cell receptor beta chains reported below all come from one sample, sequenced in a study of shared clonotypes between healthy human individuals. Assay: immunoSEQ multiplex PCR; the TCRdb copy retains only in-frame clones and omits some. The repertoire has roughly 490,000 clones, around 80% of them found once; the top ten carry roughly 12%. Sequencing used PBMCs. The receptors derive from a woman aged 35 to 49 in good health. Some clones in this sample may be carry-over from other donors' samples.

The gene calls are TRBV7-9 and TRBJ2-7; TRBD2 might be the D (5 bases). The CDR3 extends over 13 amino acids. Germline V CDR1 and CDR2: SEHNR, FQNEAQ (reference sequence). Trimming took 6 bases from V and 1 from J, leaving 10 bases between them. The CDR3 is CASSDTGSYEQYF. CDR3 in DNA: TGTGCCAGCAGTGATACGGGATCCTACGAGCAGTACTTC.

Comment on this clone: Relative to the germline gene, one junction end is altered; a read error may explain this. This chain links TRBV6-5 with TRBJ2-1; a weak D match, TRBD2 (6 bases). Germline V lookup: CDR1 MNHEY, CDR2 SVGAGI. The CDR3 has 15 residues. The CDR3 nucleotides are TGTGCCAACAGTTACAGGCGGGATGTTCCCAATGAGCAGTTCTTC. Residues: CANSYRRDVPNEQFF.

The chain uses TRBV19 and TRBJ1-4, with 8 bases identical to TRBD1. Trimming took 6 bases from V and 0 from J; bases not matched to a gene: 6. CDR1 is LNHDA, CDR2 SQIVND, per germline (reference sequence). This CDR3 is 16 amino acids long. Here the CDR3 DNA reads TGTGCCAGTAGCCTTCAGACAGGGGCAACTAATGAAAAACTGTTTTTT. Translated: CASSLQTGATNEKLFF. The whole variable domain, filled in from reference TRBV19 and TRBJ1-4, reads DGGITQSPKYLFRKEGQNVTLSCEQNLNHDAMYWYRQDPGQGLRLIYYSQIVNDFQKGDIAEGYSVSREKKESFPLTVTSAQKNPTAFYLCASSLQTGATNEKLFFGSGTQLSVL.

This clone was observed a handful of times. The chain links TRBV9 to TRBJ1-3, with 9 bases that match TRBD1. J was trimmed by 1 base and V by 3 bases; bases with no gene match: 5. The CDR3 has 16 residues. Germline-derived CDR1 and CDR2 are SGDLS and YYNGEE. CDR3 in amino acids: CASSASDRGSGNTIYF. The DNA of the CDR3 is TGTGCCAGCAGCGCTTCGGACAGGGGTTCTGGAAACACCATATATTTT.

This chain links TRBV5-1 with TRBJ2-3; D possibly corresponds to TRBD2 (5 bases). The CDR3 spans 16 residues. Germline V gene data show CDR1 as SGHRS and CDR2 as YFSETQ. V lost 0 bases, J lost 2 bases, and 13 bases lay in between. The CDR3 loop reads CASSLAGLPPTDTQYF. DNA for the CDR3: TGCGCCAGCAGCTTGGCAGGACTTCCCCCCACAGATACGCAGTATTTT. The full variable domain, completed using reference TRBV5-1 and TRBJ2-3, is KAGVTQTPRYLIKTRGQQVTLSCSPISGHRSVSWYQQTPGQGLQFLFEYFSETQRNKGNFPGRFSGRQFSNSRSEMNVSTLELGDSALYLCASSLAGLPPTDTQYFGPGTRLTVL.

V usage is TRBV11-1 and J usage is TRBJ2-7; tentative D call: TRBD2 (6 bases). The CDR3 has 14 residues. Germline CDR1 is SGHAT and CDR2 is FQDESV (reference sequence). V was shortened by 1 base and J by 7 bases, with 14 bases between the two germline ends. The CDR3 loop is CASSLGFGGREQYF. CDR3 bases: TGTGCCAGCAGCTTAGGATTCGGGGGACGAGAGCAGTACTTC.

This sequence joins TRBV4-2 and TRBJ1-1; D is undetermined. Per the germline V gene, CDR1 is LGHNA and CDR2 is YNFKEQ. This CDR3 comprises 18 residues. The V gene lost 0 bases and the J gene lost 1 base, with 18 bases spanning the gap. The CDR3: CASSQDSWNGVPNTEAFF. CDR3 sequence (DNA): TGTGCCAGCAGCCAAGATTCGTGGAACGGAGTACCGAACACTGAAGCTTTCTTT.

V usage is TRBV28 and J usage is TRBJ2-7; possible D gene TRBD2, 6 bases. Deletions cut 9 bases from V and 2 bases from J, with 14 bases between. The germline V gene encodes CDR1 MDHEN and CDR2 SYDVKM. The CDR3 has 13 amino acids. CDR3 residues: CASRGEATYEQYF. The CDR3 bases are TGTGCCAGTAGAGGGGAGGCCACCTACGAGCAGTACTTC.

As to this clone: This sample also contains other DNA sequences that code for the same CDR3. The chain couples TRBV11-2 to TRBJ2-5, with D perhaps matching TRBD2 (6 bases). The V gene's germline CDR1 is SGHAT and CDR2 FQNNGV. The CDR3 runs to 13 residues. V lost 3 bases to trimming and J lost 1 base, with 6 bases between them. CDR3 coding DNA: TGTGCCAGCAGCTTCGGGAGCCAAGAGACCCAGTACTTC. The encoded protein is CASSFGSQETQYF.

The CDR3 protein is CASSRSGRGRTGELFF. CDR3 DNA sequence: TGTGCCAGCAGCAGATCCGGTAGGGGCCGGACCGGGGAGCTGTTTTTT. This sequence joins TRBV11-2 and TRBJ2-2; tentative D call: TRBD1 (5 bases). V lost 5 bases to trimming and J lost 5 bases, with 18 bases between them. The CDR3 has 16 amino acids. The germline V gene has CDR1 SGHAT and CDR2 FQNNGV. Variable domain in full (rest from reference TRBV11-2 and TRBJ2-2): EAGVAQSPRYKIIEKRQSVAFWCNPISGHATLYWYQQILGQGPKLLIQFQNNGVVDDSQLPKDRFSAERLKGVDSTLKIQPAKLEDSAVYLCASSRSGRGRTGELFFGEGSRLTVL.

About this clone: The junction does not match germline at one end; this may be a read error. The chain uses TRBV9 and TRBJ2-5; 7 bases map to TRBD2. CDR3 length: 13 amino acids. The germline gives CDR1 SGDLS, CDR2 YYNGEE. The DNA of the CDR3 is TGCGCCAGCAGGCGGGGGAAGCTTGAGACCCAGTACTTC. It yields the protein CASRRGKLETQYF.